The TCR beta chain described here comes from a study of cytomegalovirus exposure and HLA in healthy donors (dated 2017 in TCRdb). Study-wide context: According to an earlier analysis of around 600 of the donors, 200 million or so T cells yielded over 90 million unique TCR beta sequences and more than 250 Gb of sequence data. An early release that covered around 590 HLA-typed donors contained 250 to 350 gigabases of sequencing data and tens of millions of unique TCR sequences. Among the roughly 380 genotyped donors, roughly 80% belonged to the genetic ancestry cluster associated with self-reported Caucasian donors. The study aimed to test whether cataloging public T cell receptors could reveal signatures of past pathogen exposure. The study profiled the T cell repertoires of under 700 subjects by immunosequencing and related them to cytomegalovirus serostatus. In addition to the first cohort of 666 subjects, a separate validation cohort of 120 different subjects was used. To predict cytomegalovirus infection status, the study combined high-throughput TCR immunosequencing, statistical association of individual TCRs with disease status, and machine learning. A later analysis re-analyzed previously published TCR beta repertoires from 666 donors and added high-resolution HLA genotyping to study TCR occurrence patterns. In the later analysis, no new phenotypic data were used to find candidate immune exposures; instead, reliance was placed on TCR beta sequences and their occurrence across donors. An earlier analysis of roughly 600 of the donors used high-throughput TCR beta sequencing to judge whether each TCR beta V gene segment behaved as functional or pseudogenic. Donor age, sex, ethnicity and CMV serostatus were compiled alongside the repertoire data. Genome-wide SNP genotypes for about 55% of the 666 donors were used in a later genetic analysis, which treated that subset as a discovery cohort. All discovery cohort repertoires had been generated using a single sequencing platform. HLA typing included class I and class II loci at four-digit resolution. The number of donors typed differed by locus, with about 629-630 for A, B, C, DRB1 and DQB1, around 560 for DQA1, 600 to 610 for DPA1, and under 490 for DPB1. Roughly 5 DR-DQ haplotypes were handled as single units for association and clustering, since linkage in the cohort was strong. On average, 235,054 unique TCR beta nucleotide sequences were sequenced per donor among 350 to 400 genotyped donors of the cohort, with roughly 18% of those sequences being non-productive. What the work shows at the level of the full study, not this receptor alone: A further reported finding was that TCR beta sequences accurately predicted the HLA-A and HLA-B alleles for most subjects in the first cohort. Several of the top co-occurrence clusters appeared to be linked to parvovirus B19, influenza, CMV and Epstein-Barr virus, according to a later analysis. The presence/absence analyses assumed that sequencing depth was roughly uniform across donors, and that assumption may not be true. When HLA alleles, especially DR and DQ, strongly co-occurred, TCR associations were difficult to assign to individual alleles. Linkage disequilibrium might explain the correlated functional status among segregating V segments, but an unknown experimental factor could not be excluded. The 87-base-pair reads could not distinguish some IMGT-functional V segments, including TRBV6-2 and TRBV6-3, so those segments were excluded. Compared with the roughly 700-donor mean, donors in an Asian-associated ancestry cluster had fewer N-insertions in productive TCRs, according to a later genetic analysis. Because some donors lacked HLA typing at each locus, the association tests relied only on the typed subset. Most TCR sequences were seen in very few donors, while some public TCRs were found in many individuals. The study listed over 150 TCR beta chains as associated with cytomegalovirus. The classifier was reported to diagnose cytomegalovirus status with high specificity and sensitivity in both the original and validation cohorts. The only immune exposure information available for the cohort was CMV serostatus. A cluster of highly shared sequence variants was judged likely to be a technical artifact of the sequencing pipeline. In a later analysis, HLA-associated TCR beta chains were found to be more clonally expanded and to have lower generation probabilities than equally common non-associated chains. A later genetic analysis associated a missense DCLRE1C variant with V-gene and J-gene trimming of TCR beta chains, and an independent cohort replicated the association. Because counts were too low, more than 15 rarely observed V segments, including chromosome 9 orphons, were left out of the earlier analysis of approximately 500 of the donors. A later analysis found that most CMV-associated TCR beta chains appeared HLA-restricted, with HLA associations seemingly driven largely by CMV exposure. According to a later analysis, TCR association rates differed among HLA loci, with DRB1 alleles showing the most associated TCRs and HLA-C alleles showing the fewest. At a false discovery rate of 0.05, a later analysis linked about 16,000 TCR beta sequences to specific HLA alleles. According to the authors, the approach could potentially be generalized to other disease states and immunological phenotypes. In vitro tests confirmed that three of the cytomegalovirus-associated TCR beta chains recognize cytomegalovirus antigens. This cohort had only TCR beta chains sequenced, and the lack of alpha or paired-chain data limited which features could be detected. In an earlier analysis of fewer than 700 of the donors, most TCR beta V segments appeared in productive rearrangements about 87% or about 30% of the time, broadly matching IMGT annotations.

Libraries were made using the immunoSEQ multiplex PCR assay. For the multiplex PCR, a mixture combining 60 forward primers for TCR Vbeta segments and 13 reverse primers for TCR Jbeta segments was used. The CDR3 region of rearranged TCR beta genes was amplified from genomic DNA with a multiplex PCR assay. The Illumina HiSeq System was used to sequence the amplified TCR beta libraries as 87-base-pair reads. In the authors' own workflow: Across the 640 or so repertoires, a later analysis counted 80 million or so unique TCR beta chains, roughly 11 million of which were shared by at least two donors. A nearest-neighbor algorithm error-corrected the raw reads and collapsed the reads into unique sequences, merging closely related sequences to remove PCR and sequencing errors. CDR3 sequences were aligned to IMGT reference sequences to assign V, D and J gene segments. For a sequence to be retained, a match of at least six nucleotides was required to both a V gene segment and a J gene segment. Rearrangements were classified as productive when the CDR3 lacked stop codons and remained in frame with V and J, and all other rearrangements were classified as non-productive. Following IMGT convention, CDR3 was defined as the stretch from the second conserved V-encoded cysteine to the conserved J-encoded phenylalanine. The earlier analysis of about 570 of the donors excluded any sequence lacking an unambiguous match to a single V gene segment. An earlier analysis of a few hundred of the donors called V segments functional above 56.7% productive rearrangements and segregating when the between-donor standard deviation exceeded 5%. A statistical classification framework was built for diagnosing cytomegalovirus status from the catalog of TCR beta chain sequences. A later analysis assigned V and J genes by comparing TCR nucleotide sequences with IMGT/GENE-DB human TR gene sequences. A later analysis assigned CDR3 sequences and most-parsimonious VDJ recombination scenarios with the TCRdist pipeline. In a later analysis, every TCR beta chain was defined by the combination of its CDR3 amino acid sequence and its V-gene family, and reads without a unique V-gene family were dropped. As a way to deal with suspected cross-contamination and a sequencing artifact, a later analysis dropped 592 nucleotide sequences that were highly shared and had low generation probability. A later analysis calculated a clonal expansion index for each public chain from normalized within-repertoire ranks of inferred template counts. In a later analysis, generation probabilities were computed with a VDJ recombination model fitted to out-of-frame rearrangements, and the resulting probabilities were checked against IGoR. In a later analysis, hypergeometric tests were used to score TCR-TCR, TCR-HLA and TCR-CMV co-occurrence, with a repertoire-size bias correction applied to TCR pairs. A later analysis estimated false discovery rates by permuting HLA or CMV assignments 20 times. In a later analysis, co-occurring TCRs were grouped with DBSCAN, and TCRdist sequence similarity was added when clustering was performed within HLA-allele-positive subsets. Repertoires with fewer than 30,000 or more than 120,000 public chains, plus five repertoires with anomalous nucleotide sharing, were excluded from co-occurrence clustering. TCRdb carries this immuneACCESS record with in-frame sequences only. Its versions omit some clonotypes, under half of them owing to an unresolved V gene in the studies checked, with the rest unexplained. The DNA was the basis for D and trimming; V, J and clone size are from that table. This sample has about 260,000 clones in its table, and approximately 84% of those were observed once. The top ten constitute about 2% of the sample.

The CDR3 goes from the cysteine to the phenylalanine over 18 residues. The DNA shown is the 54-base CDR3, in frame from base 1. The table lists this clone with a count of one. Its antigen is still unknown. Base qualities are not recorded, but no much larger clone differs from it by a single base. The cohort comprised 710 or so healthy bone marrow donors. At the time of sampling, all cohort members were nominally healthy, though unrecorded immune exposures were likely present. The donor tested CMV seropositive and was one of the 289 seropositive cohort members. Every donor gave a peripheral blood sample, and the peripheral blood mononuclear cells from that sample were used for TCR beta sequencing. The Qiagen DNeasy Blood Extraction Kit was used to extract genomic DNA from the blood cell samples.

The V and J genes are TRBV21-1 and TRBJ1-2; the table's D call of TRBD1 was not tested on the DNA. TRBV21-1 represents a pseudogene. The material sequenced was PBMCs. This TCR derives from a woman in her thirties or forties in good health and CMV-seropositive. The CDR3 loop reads CASSKVPGGQDSSYGYTF. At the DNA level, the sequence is TGTGCCAGCAGCAAAGTACCGGGGGGACAGGACTCCTCCTATGGCTACACCTTC.